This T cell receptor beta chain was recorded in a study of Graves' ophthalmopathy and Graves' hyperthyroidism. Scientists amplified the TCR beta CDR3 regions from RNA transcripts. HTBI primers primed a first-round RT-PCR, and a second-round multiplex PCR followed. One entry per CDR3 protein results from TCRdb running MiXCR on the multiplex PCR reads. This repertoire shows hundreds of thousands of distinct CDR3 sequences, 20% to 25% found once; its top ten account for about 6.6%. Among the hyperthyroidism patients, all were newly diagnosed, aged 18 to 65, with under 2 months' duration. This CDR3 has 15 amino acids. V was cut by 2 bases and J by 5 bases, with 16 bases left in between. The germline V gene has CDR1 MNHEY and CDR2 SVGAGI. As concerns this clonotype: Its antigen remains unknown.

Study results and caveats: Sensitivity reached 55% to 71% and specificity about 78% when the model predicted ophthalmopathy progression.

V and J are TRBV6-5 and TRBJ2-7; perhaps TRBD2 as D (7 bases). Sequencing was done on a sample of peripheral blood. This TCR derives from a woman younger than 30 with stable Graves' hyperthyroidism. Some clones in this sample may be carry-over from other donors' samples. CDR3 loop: CASSYVRGAENEQYF. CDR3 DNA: TGTGCCAGCAGTTACGTTCGGGGGGCCGAGAACGAGCAGTACTTC.